These 17 T cell receptor beta chains were all obtained from the same sample, sequenced in a study of identifying expanded T cells in peripheral blood (dated by TCRdb to between 2019 and 2020). Libraries came from the immunoSEQ multiplex PCR assay. What TCRdb holds here is the immuneACCESS table cut down to in-frame rearrangements. Part of the clones is not present; checked against another copy, under half of the missing clones reflect an unresolved V gene, and the others are unexplained. The sample table contains about 58,000 clones; only one count was recorded for approximately 89% of them. Around 3.5% of the sample lies in the top ten. Sample: blood. The receptors derive from a person between 18 and 69 years old in good health.

V is TRBV28 and J is TRBJ1-5, with 7 bases lining up with TRBD1. The trim removed 2 bases at V and 3 bases at J, leaving 4 bases unmatched. This CDR3 spans 15 amino acids. The germline V gene has CDR1 MDHEN and CDR2 SYDVKM. CDR3 nucleotide sequence: TGTGCCAGCAGTTTAAGACAGGGACTCAATCAGCCCCAGCATTTT. Its translation is CASSLRQGLNQPQHF.

This clone was seen a handful of times. The chain couples TRBV25-1 to TRBJ1-4, with 10 nucleotides matching TRBD1. The V gene end was trimmed by 3 bases and the J gene end by 4 bases; junction bases not matched to a gene: 5. The CDR3 loop spans 16 amino acids. Per germline, CDR1 MGHDK and CDR2 SYGVNS. CDR3 sequence reads: CASSDFGTGDNEKLFF. CDR3 DNA sequence: TGTGCCAGCAGTGACTTCGGGACAGGGGATAATGAAAAACTGTTTTTT.

The V gene is TRBV19, the J gene TRBJ2-3, with 10 bases lining up with TRBD2. Germline V gene data show CDR1 as LNHDA and CDR2 as SQIVND (reference sequence). The trim removed 6 bases at V and 2 bases at J, leaving 8 bases unmatched. The CDR3 runs 16 residues. The CDR3 coding sequence is TGTGCCAGTAGCATGGGGCTAGCGGGGGTCACAGATACGCAGTATTTT. Protein: CASSMGLAGVTDTQYF.

The J gene is TRBJ1-2, the V gene TRBV29-1; D gene unclear. The CDR3 is 15 residues long. From germline, CDR1 is SQVTM and CDR2 ANQGSEA. The V end lost 3 bases, the J end lost 1 base, and 15 bases lay between the germline ends. The CDR3 region is CSVERTTKGNYGYTF. For the CDR3, the DNA is TGCAGCGTTGAGAGAACGACAAAGGGTAACTATGGCTACACCTTC.

The J gene is TRBJ1-1, the V gene TRBV5-1, with 8 bases aligning to TRBD1. Germline V gives CDR1 SGHRS, CDR2 YFSETQ. J gave up 0 bases and V 4 bases, and 5 bases lay outside the gene matches. The length of the CDR3 is 15 residues. In nucleotides, the CDR3 is TGCGCCAGCAGCCCAGGGGGACAGGTGAACACTGAAGCTTTCTTT. It specifies CASSPGGQVNTEAFF. Looking up the rest from reference TRBV5-1 and TRBJ1-1 gives the full variable domain: KAGVTQTPRYLIKTRGQQVTLSCSPISGHRSVSWYQQTPGQGLQFLFEYFSETQRNKGNFPGRFSGRQFSNSRSEMNVSTLELGDSALYLCASSPGGQVNTEAFFGQGTRLTVV.

V is TRBV4-2 and J is TRBJ2-7; 7 nucleotides match TRBD2. V was clipped by 1 base and J by 0 bases; unmatched bases: 3. The length of the CDR3 is 15 residues. Looked up from germline, CDR1 is LGHNA and CDR2 is YNFKEQ. The CDR3 bases are TGTGCCAGCAGCCAAGGCGGGGGACCCTCCTACGAGCAGTACTTC. This gives the protein CASSQGGGPSYEQYF.

Only a few counts were recorded for this clone. The chain employs TRBV6-5 and TRBJ2-7; D is possibly TRBD1 (5 bases). CDR1 and CDR2 (germline): MNHEY, SVGAGI. CDR3 size: 15 residues. V lost 2 bases, J lost 2 bases, and 13 bases lay in between. The CDR3 loop reads CASSYRQGPTYEQYF. The CDR3 coding sequence is TGTGCCAGCAGTTACAGGCAGGGCCCTACCTACGAGCAGTACTTC.

The J gene is TRBJ1-1, the V gene TRBV9, with no clear D. The CDR3 covers 14 residues. The V end lost 0 bases, the J end lost 4 bases, and 10 bases lay between the germline ends. Germline V lookup: CDR1 SGDLS, CDR2 YYNGEE. Here the CDR3 DNA reads TGTGCCAGCAGCGTAGGAGGGCCGAGCACTGAAGCTTTCTTT. This translates into CASSVGGPSTEAFF.

This chain connects TRBV28 to TRBJ2-1, with D perhaps matching TRBD1 (6 bases). The CDR3 has 12 residues. The germline V and J ends were trimmed by 8 bases and 8 bases, with 13 bases remaining between them. CDR1 and CDR2 from the germline V gene are MDHEN and SYDVKM. The CDR3 coding sequence is TGTGCCAGCCAGGACAGTTTGCATGAGCAGTTCTTC. Protein product: CASQDSLHEQFF.

This clone was observed a few times. The rearrangement uses TRBV19 and TRBJ1-1; TRBD1 matches at 9 bases. This CDR3 region has 20 residues. J gave up 1 base and V 0 bases, and 15 bases lay outside the gene matches. CDR1 and CDR2 (germline): LNHDA, SQIVND (reference sequence). CDR3: CASSIDSPHLTGGRNTEAFF. The CDR3 bases are TGTGCCAGTAGTATAGATTCCCCGCATCTCACAGGGGGCAGGAACACTGAAGCTTTCTTT.

This chain joins TRBV11-2 and TRBJ1-1; D call uncertain. The CDR3 runs to 13 residues. Trimming cost V 1 base and J 2 bases, with 5 bases left between them. The germline gives CDR1 SGHAT, CDR2 FQNNGV. CDR3 sequence reads: CASSLGLNTEAFF. The CDR3 nucleotides read TGTGCCAGCAGCTTAGGACTTAACACTGAAGCTTTCTTT.

The chain links TRBV19 to TRBJ2-5; tentative D call: TRBD1 (5 bases). The germline CDR1 and CDR2 sequences are LNHDA and SQIVND (reference sequence). The CDR3 length is 15 residues. Trimming took 3 bases from V and 2 from J, leaving 13 bases between them. Here the CDR3 DNA reads TGTGCCAGTAGTATCGCCCTCAGGGATCAAGAGACCCAGTACTTC. This sequence encodes CASSIALRDQETQYF.

This clone was seen a few times. The V gene is TRBV4-3, the J gene TRBJ2-7; D is unclear. The CDR3 runs 16 residues. Per germline, CDR1 LGHNA and CDR2 YSLEER. V was shortened by 0 bases and J by 0 bases, with 12 bases between the two germline ends. The CDR3 loop is CASSQDAVTASYEQYF. In DNA, the CDR3 is TGCGCCAGCAGCCAAGATGCAGTAACCGCCTCCTACGAGCAGTACTTC.

This chain uses TRBV7-9 with TRBJ2-1; 11 bases line up with TRBD2. The CDR3 is 19 residues long. The J segment lost 5 bases and the V segment lost 6 bases, leaving 18 bases of the junction unmatched. The V gene's germline CDR1 is SEHNR and CDR2 FQNEAQ (reference sequence). CDR3: CASRDNRGLAVVGDNEQFF. In DNA form, the CDR3 reads TGTGCCAGCAGAGATAACAGGGGACTAGCGGTGGTTGGGGACAATGAGCAGTTCTTC.

The chain combines TRBV6-5 with TRBJ2-1; D call uncertain. The CDR3 has 12 residues. V lost 4 bases and J 10 bases, leaving 11 bases between the germline ends. The germline CDR1 and CDR2 sequences are MNHEY and SVGAGI. CDR3 nucleotide sequence: TGTGCCAGCAGTTCCGATTACGTAGAGCAGTTCTTC. It translates to CASSSDYVEQFF.

The chain links TRBV19 to TRBJ1-5, with D possibly being TRBD1 (5 bases). Trimming shortened V by 2 bases and J by 4 bases, and 15 bases separated the two germline ends. The V gene's germline CDR1 is LNHDA and CDR2 SQIVND (reference sequence). The CDR3 contains 16 residues. The CDR3 here is CASSIPGTRGNQPQHF. The CDR3 DNA is TGTGCCAGTAGTATACCCGGGACGAGGGGAAATCAGCCCCAGCATTTT.

This chain links TRBV4-3 with TRBJ1-1; perhaps TRBD1 as D (5 bases). V gave up 6 bases and J gave up 3 bases, with 14 bases separating them. CDR1 and CDR2 from the germline V gene are LGHNA and YSLEER. This CDR3 has 14 amino acids. CDR3 sequence: CASRLREGDTEAFF. DNA of the CDR3: TGCGCCAGCAGGCTCAGGGAAGGGGACACTGAAGCTTTCTTT.